The present entry profiles one T cell receptor beta chain with its context. Its antigen is as yet unknown. This sample was taken from a study of T cells expressing NK-cell markers. Turning to the study itself: Source material for TCR beta repertoires consisted of sorted CD3+CD56+NKG2C+, CD3+CD56+NKG2C- and CD3+CD56-NKG2C+ T cells. One of the eight sequenced donors was seronegative, whereas the other seven were HCMV-seropositive.

General study results and limits: Topping the CD3+CD56-NKG2C+ fraction as well were these clonotypes, in several donors. Each of roughly six donors carried dominant NKG2C+ clonotypes accounting for about 1.0-7.5% of CD8+ T cells.

After re-calling the 5' RACE reads, TCRdb lists one entry per CDR3 protein, DNA absent. This repertoire includes 350,000 to 450,000 distinct CDR3 sequences. In germline, CDR1 is MNHNS, CDR2 SASEGT. CDR3 size: 15 residues. The clonotype comes from a man aged 18-70 years in good health. The genes are TRBV6-1 and TRBJ2-3. Sequences were obtained from blood T cells: a sorted CD56 or NKG2C T cell subset, CD4+ or CD8+ T cells, or bulk PBMC T cells (not recorded which). The CDR3 protein is CAGGGFGLDTDTQYF.